Listed here are 29 T cell receptor beta chains from one sample, sequenced in a study of OX40 agonist ivuxolimab in advanced cancers. Library construction relied on the immunoSEQ multiplex PCR assay. Held by TCRdb, this immuneACCESS table contains in-frame sequences only and omits some clones. Under half of the omission traces to an unresolved V gene where checked; the cause of the rest is unknown. This sample holds tens of thousands of clones; approximately 78% were observed only once. Clones ranked in the top ten supply about 5.7% of the sample. The input for sequencing was CD4+ or CD8+ T cells sorted from blood, taken in a trial of the OX40 agonist ivuxolimab. The receptors come from an adult with an advanced solid tumor such as melanoma, head and neck, liver or kidney cancer.

This clone was seen a single time. This sequence joins TRBV5-5 and TRBJ2-1; TRBD2 might be the D (6 bases). The CDR3 runs to 13 residues. The germline V gene has CDR1 SGHKS and CDR2 YYEKEE (reference sequence). Between the trimmed V and J ends, which lost 3 bases and 6 bases, there was a span of 10 bases. The CDR3 loop reads CASSWGTFNEQFF. In DNA, the CDR3 is TGTGCCAGCAGCTGGGGGACTTTCAATGAGCAGTTCTTC.

The rearrangement uses TRBV25-1 and TRBJ2-5; D is uncertain. This CDR3 has 13 amino acids. Germline CDR1 is MGHDK and CDR2 is SYGVNS. V was pared by 5 bases and J by 0 bases, with 7 bases between. The CDR3 DNA follows: TGTGCCAGCAGTATCGAGTACCAAGAGACCCAGTACTTC. This sequence encodes CASSIEYQETQYF. Full variable domain (remainder filled in from reference TRBV25-1 and TRBJ2-5): EADIYQTPRYLVIGTGKKITLECSQTMGHDKMYWYQQDPGMELHLIHYSYGVNSTEKGDLSSESTVSRIRTEHFPLTLESARPSHTSQYLCASSIEYQETQYFGPGTRLLVL.

Regarding this clone: Its ends do not fully match the called genes, so a read error is possible. The chain is built from TRBV27 and TRBJ1-1; D is perhaps TRBD1 (5 bases). The germline V gene encodes CDR1 MNHEY and CDR2 SMNVEV (reference sequence). The CDR3 runs 14 residues. This chain's CDR3 is CTSSKLTGTIIAFF. CDR3 sequence (DNA): TGTACCAGCAGCAAATTAACCGGGACGATTATCGCTTTCTTT.

This chain links TRBV6-5 with TRBJ2-2; 8 bases are shared with TRBD2. After removal of 5 bases from V and 5 bases from J, the junction contained 7 bases not matched to a gene. CDR1 and CDR2 from the germline V gene are MNHEY and SVGAGI. This CDR3 has 15 residues. This chain's CDR3 is CASSPPGGGTGELFF. DNA of the CDR3: TGTGCCAGCAGTCCCCCGGGCGGGGGGACCGGGGAGCTGTTTTTT.

V usage is TRBV6-1 and J usage is TRBJ1-2, with D maybe TRBD1 (5 bases). CDR3 size: 12 residues. Trimming shortened V by 6 bases and J by 2 bases, and 7 bases separated the two germline ends. The germline V gene encodes CDR1 MNHNS and CDR2 SASEGT. In nucleotides, the CDR3 is TGTGCCAGCAGACAGGAGAACTATGGCTACACCTTC. This sequence encodes CASRQENYGYTF.

The CDR3 region is CASSSGGQGFYGYTF. The CDR3 DNA reads TGTGCCAGCAGCTCCGGAGGACAGGGGTTTTATGGCTACACCTTC. The V gene is TRBV7-2, the J gene TRBJ1-2, with 9 bases matching TRBD1. Trimming removed 4 bases from V and 5 bases from J; junction bases left unmatched: 8. The CDR3 is 15 amino acids. Germline V gene data show CDR1 as SGHTA and CDR2 as FQGNSA. The full variable domain, its missing parts supplied by reference TRBV7-2 and TRBJ1-2, is GAGVSQSPSNKVTEKGKDVELRCDPISGHTALYWYRQSLGQGLEFLIYFQGNSAPDKSGLPSDRFSAERTGGSVSTLTIQRTQQEDSAVYLCASSSGGQGFYGYTFGSGTRLTVV.

This rearrangement joins TRBV5-1 to TRBJ1-5; TRBD1 might be the D (5 bases). The CDR3 contains 15 residues. V lost 2 bases, J lost 7 bases, and 16 bases lay in between. The germline gives CDR1 SGHRS, CDR2 YFSETQ. In DNA, the CDR3 is TGCGCCAGCAGCTTATTAGGTAGGGGAGACCAGCCCCAGCATTTT. This codes for CASSLLGRGDQPQHF.

The V and J genes are TRBV5-1 and TRBJ1-3, with D maybe TRBD1 (5 bases). CDR1 is SGHRS and CDR2 is YFSETQ in the germline V gene. CDR3 length: 14 residues. The V end lost 2 bases, the J end lost 8 bases, and 14 bases lay between the germline ends. The CDR3 here is CASSFERPGDTIYF. As DNA, the CDR3 is TGCGCCAGCAGCTTCGAAAGGCCGGGGGACACCATATATTTT. Based on the CDR3 plus reference TRBV5-1 and TRBJ1-3, the full variable domain is KAGVTQTPRYLIKTRGQQVTLSCSPISGHRSVSWYQQTPGQGLQFLFEYFSETQRNKGNFPGRFSGRQFSNSRSEMNVSTLELGDSALYLCASSFERPGDTIYFGEGSWLTVV.

This clone has more than one count but fewer than ten. V usage is TRBV5-1 and J usage is TRBJ2-5, with no clear D. There are 12 residues in the CDR3. Trimming pared 4 bases from V and 4 bases from J, leaving 8 bases between. CDR1 is SGHRS and CDR2 is YFSETQ in the germline V gene. CDR3 protein: CASSRTGETQYF. Here the CDR3 DNA reads TGCGCCAGCAGCAGGACGGGAGAGACCCAGTACTTC.

This clone was detected only a few times. The rearrangement joins TRBV30 to TRBJ2-4; 7 bases match TRBD1. V shed 3 bases and J 6 bases; nucleotides not matched to a gene: 14. The length of the CDR3 is 16 residues. The germline gives CDR1 GTSNPN, CDR2 SVGIG (reference sequence). CDR3 in amino acids: CAWSRQTGSGGNIQYF. CDR3 DNA: TGTGCCTGGAGCCGACAGACAGGGTCAGGTGGAAACATTCAGTACTTC.

The genes are TRBV13 and TRBJ1-1; the match to TRBD1 covers 10 bases. CDR1 is PRHDT, CDR2 FYEKMQ, per germline (reference sequence). The CDR3 sequence is 16 residues long. The trim removed 5 bases at V and 4 bases at J, leaving 10 bases unmatched. As DNA, the CDR3 is TGTGCCAGCAGCGCCCCGAGCCGGGACAGGGGCACTGAAGCTTTCTTT. Translating gives CASSAPSRDRGTEAFF.

The chain couples TRBV5-4 to TRBJ2-3; 10 positions match TRBD2. V shed 4 bases and J 2 bases; nucleotides not matched to a gene: 7. The germline gives CDR1 SGHNT, CDR2 YYREEE (reference sequence). The CDR3 runs 16 residues. In DNA form, the CDR3 reads TGTGCCAGCAGCATGAGACTAGCGGGTCCCACAGATACGCAGTATTTT. This translates into CASSMRLAGPTDTQYF.

V and J are TRBV11-2 and TRBJ2-3; no definite D call. The CDR3 extends over 16 amino acids. V dropped 4 bases and J dropped 6 bases, with 20 bases sitting between them. Germline loops: CDR1 SGHAT, CDR2 FQNNGV. The CDR3 sequence is CASSSSPFAARDTQYF. In DNA form, the CDR3 reads TGTGCCAGCAGCTCCTCCCCCTTCGCGGCCCGGGATACGCAGTATTTT.

The CDR3 DNA is TGTGCCAGCAGCTTGACCCACCCCACAGATACGCAGTATTTT. Residues: CASSLTHPTDTQYF. The V and J genes are TRBV7-8 and TRBJ2-3; D is unresolved. The CDR3 runs to 14 residues. V was trimmed by 3 bases and J by 2 bases, leaving 9 bases between them. Germline V gives CDR1 SGHVS, CDR2 FQNEAQ.

This chain links TRBV5-4 with TRBJ2-5; 7 nucleotides line up with TRBD1. The last part of the DNA fits TRBJ2-7 better; the J call may be wrong. This CDR3 is 15 amino acids long. Germline-derived CDR1 and CDR2 are SGHNT and YYREEE (reference sequence). The CDR3 DNA sequence: TGTGCCAGCAGCTTTCGGGACAGCGGTAGCTACGAGCAGTACTTC. Encoded protein: CASSFRDSGSYEQYF.

The J gene is TRBJ2-7, the V gene TRBV13; D gene ambiguous. The CDR3 contains 15 residues. Germline CDR1 and CDR2: PRHDT and FYEKMQ (reference sequence). Trimming took off 3 bases at V and 2 bases at J, with 14 bases between the two ends. CDR3 in DNA: TGTGCCAGCAGCTTGCGACACCACACTCCCTACGAGCAGTACTTC. Translation gives CASSLRHHTPYEQYF.

This chain connects TRBV27 to TRBJ1-6; D remains ambiguous. The CDR3 consists of 14 residues. The germline gives CDR1 MNHEY, CDR2 SMNVEV (reference sequence). Trimming stripped 3 bases from V and 7 bases from J, with 10 bases between. The chain's CDR3 is CASSLDSQNSPLHF. Here the CDR3 DNA reads TGTGCCAGCAGTTTGGACTCCCAGAATTCACCCCTCCACTTT.

The chain's CDR3 is CAGGRQGTYEQYF. The CDR3 DNA reads as TGTGCCGGCGGCAGACAGGGGACCTACGAGCAGTACTTC. The chain combines TRBV2 with TRBJ2-7; 8 bases line up with TRBD1. Germline loops: CDR1 SNHLY, CDR2 FYNNEI. This CDR3 has 13 residues. With 11 bases clipped from V and 2 bases from J, the junction kept 8 bases outside the gene matches. Variable domain in full (rest from reference TRBV2 and TRBJ2-7): EPEVTQTPSHQVTQMGQEVILRCVPISNHLYFYWYRQILGQKVEFLVSFYNNEISEKSEIFDDQFSVERPDGSNFTLKIRSTKLEDSAMYFCAGGRQGTYEQYFGPGTRLTVT.

The chain employs TRBV19 and TRBJ1-1; 7 bases match TRBD1. The germline CDR1 and CDR2 sequences are LNHDA and SQIVND (reference sequence). The CDR3 is 13 residues long. V shed 10 bases, J shed 4 bases, and the junction held 9 bases outside the gene matches. In nucleotides, the CDR3 is TGTGCCACAGAGCGCGACAGGGCCACTGAAGCTTTCTTT. Its translation: CATERDRATEAFF. Together with reference TRBV19 and TRBJ1-1, the CDR3 gives the full variable domain: DGGITQSPKYLFRKEGQNVTLSCEQNLNHDAMYWYRQDPGQGLRLIYYSQIVNDFQKGDIAEGYSVSREKKESFPLTVTSAQKNPTAFYLCATERDRATEAFFGQGTRLTVV.

CDR3 bases: TGCGCCAGCAGCCGCCCCGAGGGGGTCGATGGCTACACCTTC. Encoded protein: CASSRPEGVDGYTF. This rearrangement joins TRBV4-1 to TRBJ1-2, with a weak D call TRBD1 (6 bases). The CDR3 covers 14 residues. Germline V gene data show CDR1 as MGHRA and CDR2 as YSYEKL. V lost 4 bases to trimming and J lost 6 bases, with 15 bases between them.

This chain uses TRBV27 with TRBJ2-7; tentatively, D is TRBD2 (5 bases). V was clipped by 5 bases and J by 0 bases, with 14 bases between them. The CDR3 contains 15 residues. CDR1 and CDR2 (germline): MNHEY, SMNVEV (reference sequence). The DNA for the CDR3 is TGTGCCAGCAGTAAGCCGGGGTTCAGCTCCTACGAGCAGTACTTC. As protein: CASSKPGFSSYEQYF.

This chain joins TRBV4-2 and TRBJ2-3; D remains ambiguous. CDR1 is LGHNA, CDR2 YNFKEQ, per germline. CDR3 length: 16 amino acids. V dropped 0 bases and J dropped 1 base, with 11 bases sitting between them. DNA of the CDR3: TGTGCCAGCAGCCAAGATGGTGGGTTGGGCACAGATACGCAGTATTTT. This encodes CASSQDGGLGTDTQYF.

This clone has just one count. The chain combines TRBV7-8 with TRBJ1-5, with D hard to call. The CDR3 consists of 17 residues. The V end lost 4 bases, the J end lost 0 bases, and 16 bases lay between the germline ends. CDR1 is SGHVS, CDR2 FQNEAQ, per germline. The CDR3 reads CASSSRARGYSNQPQHF. The CDR3, as DNA: TGTGCCAGCAGCTCGAGGGCCCGAGGATATAGCAATCAGCCCCAGCATTTT.

Only one count was recorded for this clone. DNA of the CDR3: TGTGCCAGCAGCCCTTCGGTAGCGGGGTCGAATGAGCAGTTCTTC. This codes for CASSPSVAGSNEQFF. The V and J genes are TRBV7-2 and TRBJ2-1, with 8 bases that match TRBD2. The CDR3 has 15 amino acids. CDR1 and CDR2 from the germline V gene are SGHTA and FQGNSA. V gave up 5 bases and J gave up 7 bases; unmatched junction bases: 10.

The chain recombines TRBV2 with TRBJ1-5; D gene uncertain. The V end was cut by 3 bases, the J end by 7 bases, with 16 bases between. Looked up from germline, CDR1 is SNHLY and CDR2 is FYNNEI. The CDR3 length is 15 residues. CDR3 loop: CASSDLKGIGQPQHF. For the CDR3, the DNA is TGTGCCAGCAGTGATCTTAAGGGTATAGGACAGCCCCAGCATTTT. Looking up the rest from reference TRBV2 and TRBJ1-5 gives the full variable domain: EPEVTQTPSHQVTQMGQEVILRCVPISNHLYFYWYRQILGQKVEFLVSFYNNEISEKSEIFDDQFSVERPDGSNFTLKIRSTKLEDSAMYFCASSDLKGIGQPQHFGDGTRLSIL.

The gene calls are TRBV29-1 and TRBJ2-5; TRBD2 agrees at 16 bases. Germline assignment: CDR1 SQVTM and CDR2 ANQGSEA. The length of the CDR3 is 17 residues. The trim removed 5 bases at V and 4 bases at J, leaving 10 bases unmatched. Written as DNA, the CDR3 is TGCAGCGTTTGTAGGGGACTAGCGGGGGGGCGGAGAGAGACCCAGTACTTC. Its protein product is CSVCRGLAGGRRETQYF. The whole variable domain, filled in from reference TRBV29-1 and TRBJ2-5, reads SAVISQKPSRDICQRGTSLTIQCQVDSQVTMMFWYRQQPGQSLTLIATANQGSEATYESGFVIDKFPISRPNLTFSTLTVSNMSPEDSSIYLCSVCRGLAGGRRETQYFGPGTRLLVL.

CDR3 sequence: CASSARTSGTGELFF. The CDR3 nucleotides are TGTGCCAGCAGTGCTAGGACTAGCGGCACCGGGGAGCTGTTTTTT. This chain joins TRBV2 and TRBJ2-2, with 10 bases identical to TRBD2. The V segment lost 4 bases and the J segment 4 bases; nucleotides outside the gene matches: 3. The CDR3 spans 15 residues. CDR1 is SNHLY and CDR2 is FYNNEI in the germline V gene.

The chain uses TRBV19 and TRBJ1-1; weak D call: TRBD1 (5 bases). Germline V gives CDR1 LNHDA, CDR2 SQIVND (reference sequence). The CDR3 is 11 amino acids. V shed 11 bases and J shed 7 bases, with 14 bases lying between them. The CDR3 DNA is TGTGCCTCGACAGAGAGGGGTGAAGCTTTCTTT. Its translation is CASTERGEAFF. Full variable domain (outside the CDR3, taken from reference TRBV19 and TRBJ1-1): DGGITQSPKYLFRKEGQNVTLSCEQNLNHDAMYWYRQDPGQGLRLIYYSQIVNDFQKGDIAEGYSVSREKKESFPLTVTSAQKNPTAFYLCASTERGEAFFGQGTRLTVV.

The gene calls are TRBV11-2 and TRBJ2-2, with 12 bases matching TRBD2. Germline CDR1 and CDR2: SGHAT and FQNNGV. CDR3 size: 16 residues. V trimming: 1 base; J trimming: 4 bases; junction bases outside the gene matches: 1. The CDR3, as DNA: TGTGCCAGCAGCTTAGTGACTAGCGGGGGCACCGGGGAGCTGTTTTTT. Translating gives CASSLVTSGGTGELFF.